A single sample is the source of the 7 T cell receptor beta chains below, sequenced in a study of beta chain features in type 1 diabetes. Since all of the isolated RNA was reverse transcribed, expressed TCRB transcripts were what got sequenced. Produced via immunoSEQ multiplex PCR; TCRdb's table is partial and in-frame only. Of 620,000 or so clones listed, 15% to 18% were seen once; the top ten hold roughly 0.098%. Material: naive CD4+ T cells from blood. The receptors derive from a man in his late teens or twenties in good health.

Only a few counts were recorded for this clone. V is TRBV25-1 and J is TRBJ1-5; a possible D gene is TRBD1 (5 bases). V was cut by 6 bases and J by 2 bases, with 14 bases left in between. The length of the CDR3 is 15 residues. From germline, CDR1 is MGHDK and CDR2 SYGVNS. CDR3 loop: CASSLRGDGNQPQHF. Written as DNA, the CDR3 is TGTGCCAGCAGCTTACGGGGGGACGGCAATCAGCCCCAGCATTTT.

V gene TRBV2 combines with J gene TRBJ1-4; D not certain. The CDR3 length is 18 residues. Per the germline V gene, CDR1 is SNHLY and CDR2 is FYNNEI. V lost 7 bases, J lost 6 bases, and 27 bases lay in between. The CDR3 bases are TGTGCCAGCACTACTTTAACATCACACCGAGCGTCCGATGAAAAACTGTTTTTT. Protein: CASTTLTSHRASDEKLFF.

The V call is TRBV7-6, the J call TRBJ1-2; the match to TRBD1 covers 7 bases. There are 15 residues in the CDR3. Trimming took 5 bases from V and 0 from J; bases not matched to a gene: 6. Per the germline V gene, CDR1 is SGHVS and CDR2 is FNYEAQ. The CDR3 protein is CASSLGTASNYGYTF. In DNA form, the CDR3 reads TGTGCCAGCAGCCTTGGGACAGCCTCTAACTATGGCTACACCTTC.

The V and J genes are TRBV14 and TRBJ1-2; D might be TRBD1 (6 bases). This CDR3 spans 13 amino acids. CDR1 is SGHDN, CDR2 FVKESK, per germline. Between the trimmed V and J ends, which lost 1 base and 5 bases, there was a span of 8 bases. CDR3 in amino acids: CASSQVQGYGYTF. The DNA of the CDR3 is TGTGCCAGCAGCCAAGTACAGGGATATGGCTACACCTTC. The variable domain in full, completed from reference TRBV14 and TRBJ1-2, reads EAGVTQFPSHSVIEKGQTVTLRCDPISGHDNLYWYRRVMGKEIKFLLHFVKESKQDESGMPNNRFLAERTGGTYSTLKVQPAELEDSGVYFCASSQVQGYGYTFGSGTRLTVV.

This clone was detected a few times. CDR3 DNA sequence: TGTGCCAGCTCTCCCCTAATCGACAGGGGCCATCAAGAGACCCAGTACTTC. Translating gives CASSPLIDRGHQETQYF. The chain joins TRBV18 to TRBJ2-5, with TRBD1 matching over 8 bases. CDR3 length: 17 residues. Germline V gene sequence: CDR1 KGHSH, CDR2 LQKENI. Germline trimming cut 6 bases from V and 2 bases from J; bases unmatched to any gene: 14.

This clone appeared a few times. The rearrangement links TRBV13 to TRBJ2-7; tentative D call: TRBD2 (5 bases). The V and J ends lost 4 bases and 0 bases respectively, with 7 bases between them. This CDR3 spans 13 amino acids. Looked up from germline, CDR1 is PRHDT and CDR2 is FYEKMQ (reference sequence). The CDR3 spells CASSWRFSYEQYF. The DNA for the CDR3 is TGTGCCAGCAGCTGGAGGTTCTCCTACGAGCAGTACTTC.

This sequence joins TRBV29-1 and TRBJ2-4; 12 positions agree with TRBD2. Germline CDR1 SQVTM, CDR2 ANQGSEA. This CDR3 contains 13 residues. The ends lost 4 bases at V and 7 bases at J; junction bases unmatched: 2. The CDR3 sequence: CSVGGLAGNIQYF. In nucleotides, the CDR3 is TGCAGCGTTGGGGGACTAGCGGGCAACATTCAGTACTTC.